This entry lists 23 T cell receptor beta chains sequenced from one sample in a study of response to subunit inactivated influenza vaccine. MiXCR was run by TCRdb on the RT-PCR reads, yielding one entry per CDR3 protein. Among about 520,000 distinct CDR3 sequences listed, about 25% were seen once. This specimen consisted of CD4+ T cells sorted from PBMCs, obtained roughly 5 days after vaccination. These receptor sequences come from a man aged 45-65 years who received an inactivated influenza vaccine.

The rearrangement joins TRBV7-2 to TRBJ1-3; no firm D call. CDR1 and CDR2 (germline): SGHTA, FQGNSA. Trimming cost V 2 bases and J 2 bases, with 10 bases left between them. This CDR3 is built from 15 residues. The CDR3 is CASSLSGIPGNTIYF. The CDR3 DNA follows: TGTGCCAGCAGCTTATCTGGCATCCCTGGAAACACCATATATTTT.

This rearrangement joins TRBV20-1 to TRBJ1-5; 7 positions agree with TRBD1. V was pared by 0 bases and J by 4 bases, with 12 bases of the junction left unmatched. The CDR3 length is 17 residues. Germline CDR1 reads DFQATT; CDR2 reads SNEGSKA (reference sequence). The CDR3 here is CSARDTRGYNPNQPQHF. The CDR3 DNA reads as TGCAGTGCTAGAGATACCAGGGGGTATAACCCGAATCAGCCCCAGCATTTT.

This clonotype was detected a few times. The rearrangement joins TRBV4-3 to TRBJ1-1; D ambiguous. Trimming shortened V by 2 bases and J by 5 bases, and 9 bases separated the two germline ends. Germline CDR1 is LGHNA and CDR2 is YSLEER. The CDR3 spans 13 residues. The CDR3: CASSQSWETEAFF. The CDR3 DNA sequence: TGCGCCAGCAGCCAATCTTGGGAGACTGAAGCTTTCTTT.

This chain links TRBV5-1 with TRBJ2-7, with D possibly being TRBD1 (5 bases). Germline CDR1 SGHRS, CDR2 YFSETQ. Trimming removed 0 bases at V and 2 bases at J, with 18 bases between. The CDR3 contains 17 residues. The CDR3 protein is CASSLGLRRGNPYEQYF. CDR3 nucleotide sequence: TGCGCCAGCAGCTTGGGGCTGCGTAGGGGAAACCCCTACGAGCAGTACTTC.

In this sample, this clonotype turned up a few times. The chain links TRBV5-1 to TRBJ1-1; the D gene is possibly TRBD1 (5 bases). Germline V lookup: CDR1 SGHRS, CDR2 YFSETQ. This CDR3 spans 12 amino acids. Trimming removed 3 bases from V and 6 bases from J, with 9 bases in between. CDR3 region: CASSSRDAEAFF. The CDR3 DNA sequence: TGCGCCAGCAGCTCCAGGGACGCTGAAGCTTTCTTT.

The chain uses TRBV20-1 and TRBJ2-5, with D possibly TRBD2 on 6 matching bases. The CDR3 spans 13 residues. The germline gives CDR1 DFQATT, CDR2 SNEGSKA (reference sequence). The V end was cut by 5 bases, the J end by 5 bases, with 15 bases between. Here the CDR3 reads CSAARTIRETQYF. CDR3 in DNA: TGCAGTGCTGCCCGGACTATACGGGAGACCCAGTACTTC.

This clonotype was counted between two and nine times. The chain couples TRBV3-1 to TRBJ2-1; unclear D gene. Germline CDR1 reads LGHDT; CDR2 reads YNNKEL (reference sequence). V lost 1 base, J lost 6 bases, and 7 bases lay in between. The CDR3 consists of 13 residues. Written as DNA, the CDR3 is TGTGCCAGCAGCCAAGTCATAGGCAATGAGCAGTTCTTC. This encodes CASSQVIGNEQFF.

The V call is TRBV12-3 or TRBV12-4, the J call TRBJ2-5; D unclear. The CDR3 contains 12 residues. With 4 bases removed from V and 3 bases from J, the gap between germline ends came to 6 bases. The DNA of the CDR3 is TGTGCCAGCAGTTCTAGAAAAGAGACCCAGTACTTC. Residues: CASSSRKETQYF.

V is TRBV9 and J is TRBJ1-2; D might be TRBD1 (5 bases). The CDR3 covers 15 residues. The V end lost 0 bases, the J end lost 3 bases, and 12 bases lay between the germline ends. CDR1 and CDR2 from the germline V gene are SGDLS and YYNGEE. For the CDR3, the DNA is TGTGCCAGCAGCGTAGGGAGGGGTCCGGACTATGGCTACACCTTC. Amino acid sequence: CASSVGRGPDYGYTF.

CDR3 region: CASSLVQGARSNQPQHF. The CDR3 DNA reads as TGTGCCAGCAGCTTAGTACAGGGGGCGAGGAGCAATCAGCCCCAGCATTTT. This chain links TRBV7-8 with TRBJ1-5; 9 nucleotides align to TRBD1. After removal of 1 base from V and 1 base from J, the junction contained 5 bases not matched to a gene. Germline CDR1 reads SGHVS; CDR2 reads FQNEAQ. The CDR3 is 17 amino acids. Full variable domain (missing parts from reference TRBV7-8 and TRBJ1-5): GAGVSQSPRYKVAKRGQDVALRCDPISGHVSLFWYQQALGQGPEFLTYFQNEAQLDKSGLPSDRFFAERPEGSVSTLKIQRTQQEDSAVYLCASSLVQGARSNQPQHFGDGTRLSIL.

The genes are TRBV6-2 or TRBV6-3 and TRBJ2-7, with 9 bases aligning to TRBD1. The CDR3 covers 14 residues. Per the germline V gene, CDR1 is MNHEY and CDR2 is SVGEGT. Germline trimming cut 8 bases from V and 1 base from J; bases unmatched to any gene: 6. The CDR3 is CASFADRGSYEQYF. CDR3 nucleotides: TGTGCCAGCTTCGCGGACAGGGGTTCCTACGAGCAGTACTTC.

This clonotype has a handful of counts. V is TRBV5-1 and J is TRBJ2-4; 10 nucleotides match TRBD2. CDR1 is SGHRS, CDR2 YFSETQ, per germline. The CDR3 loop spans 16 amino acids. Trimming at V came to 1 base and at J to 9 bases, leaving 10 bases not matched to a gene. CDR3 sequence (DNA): TGCGCCAGCAGCTTGAGTGCAGCGGGAGGGCCTGGCATTCAGTACTTC. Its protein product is CASSLSAAGGPGIQYF. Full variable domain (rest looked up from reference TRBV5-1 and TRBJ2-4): KAGVTQTPRYLIKTRGQQVTLSCSPISGHRSVSWYQQTPGQGLQFLFEYFSETQRNKGNFPGRFSGRQFSNSRSEMNVSTLELGDSALYLCASSLSAAGGPGIQYFGAGTRLSVL.

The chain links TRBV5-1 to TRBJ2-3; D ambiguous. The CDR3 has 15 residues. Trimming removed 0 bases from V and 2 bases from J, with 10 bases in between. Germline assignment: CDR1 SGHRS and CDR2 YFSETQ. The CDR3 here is CASSLEGSPTDTQYF. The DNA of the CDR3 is TGCGCCAGCAGCTTGGAGGGCAGCCCCACAGATACGCAGTATTTT.

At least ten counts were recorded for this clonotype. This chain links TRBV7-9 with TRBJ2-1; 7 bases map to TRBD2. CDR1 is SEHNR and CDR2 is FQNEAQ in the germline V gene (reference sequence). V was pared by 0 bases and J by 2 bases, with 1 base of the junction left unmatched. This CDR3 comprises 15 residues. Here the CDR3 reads CASSLASGAYNEQFF. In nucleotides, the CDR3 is TGTGCCAGCAGCTTAGCGAGCGGGGCCTACAATGAGCAGTTCTTC. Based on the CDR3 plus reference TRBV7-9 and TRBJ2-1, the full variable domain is DTGVSQNPRHKITKRGQNVTFRCDPISEHNRLYWYRQTLGQGPEFLTYFQNEAQLEKSRLLSDRFSAERPKGSFSTLEIQRTEQGDSAMYLCASSLASGAYNEQFFGPGTRLTVL.

CDR3 DNA sequence: TGTGCCAGCAGCCAAGAAGGGGGAGTAGGAACAGATACGCAGTATTTT. This translates into CASSQEGGVGTDTQYF. The genes are TRBV4-2 and TRBJ2-3, with a possible D match to TRBD1 (6 bases). The V and J ends lost 0 bases and 3 bases respectively, with 13 bases between them. The V gene's germline CDR1 is LGHNA and CDR2 YNFKEQ. CDR3 size: 16 residues.

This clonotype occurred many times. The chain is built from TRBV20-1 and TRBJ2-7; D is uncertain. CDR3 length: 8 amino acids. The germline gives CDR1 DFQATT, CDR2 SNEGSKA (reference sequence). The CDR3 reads CNQHEQYF. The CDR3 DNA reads TGCAACCAACACGAGCAGTACTTC.

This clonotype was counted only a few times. The CDR3 protein is CASSYIGQGEQYF. The CDR3 nucleotides are TGTGCCAGCAGTTACATCGGACAGGGCGAGCAGTACTTC. This rearrangement joins TRBV6-2 or TRBV6-3 to TRBJ2-7; 8 bases agree with TRBD1. CDR1 MNHEY and CDR2 SVGEGT come from the germline V gene. V lost 2 bases and J lost 6; bases outside the gene matches: 3. The length of the CDR3 is 13 residues.

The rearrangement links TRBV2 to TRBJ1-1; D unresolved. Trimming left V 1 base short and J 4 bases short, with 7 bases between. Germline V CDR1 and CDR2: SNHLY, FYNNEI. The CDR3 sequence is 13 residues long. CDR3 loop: CASSEVSSTEAFF. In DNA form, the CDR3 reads TGTGCCAGCAGTGAAGTATCTAGCACTGAAGCTTTCTTT.

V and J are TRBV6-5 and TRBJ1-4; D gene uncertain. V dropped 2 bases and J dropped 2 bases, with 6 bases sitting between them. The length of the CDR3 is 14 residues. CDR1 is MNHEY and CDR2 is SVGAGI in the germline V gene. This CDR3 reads CASSYRQTNEKLFF. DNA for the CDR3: TGTGCCAGCAGTTACCGTCAGACTAATGAAAAACTGTTTTTT.

The CDR3 region is CATSDTARDRETQYF. DNA of the CDR3: TGTGCCACCAGTGACACGGCCCGGGACAGAGAGACCCAGTACTTC. The V gene is TRBV24-1, the J gene TRBJ2-5; TRBD1 matches at 7 bases. The germline V gene encodes CDR1 KGHDR and CDR2 SFDVKD. The V and J ends lost 4 bases and 4 bases, in that order; junction bases with no gene match: 8. The CDR3 is 15 residues long.

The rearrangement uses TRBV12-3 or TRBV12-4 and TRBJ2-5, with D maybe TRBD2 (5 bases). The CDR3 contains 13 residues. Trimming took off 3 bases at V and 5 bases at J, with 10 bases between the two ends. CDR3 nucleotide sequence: TGTGCCAGCAGTTTCCACACGGGGGAGACCCAGTACTTC. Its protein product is CASSFHTGETQYF.

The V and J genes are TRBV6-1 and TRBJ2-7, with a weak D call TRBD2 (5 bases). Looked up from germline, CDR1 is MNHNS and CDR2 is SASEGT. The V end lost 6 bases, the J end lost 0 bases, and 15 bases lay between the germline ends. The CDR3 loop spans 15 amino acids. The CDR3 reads CASRPRGRSSYEQYF. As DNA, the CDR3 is TGTGCCAGCAGGCCCCGCGGGCGTAGCTCCTACGAGCAGTACTTC.

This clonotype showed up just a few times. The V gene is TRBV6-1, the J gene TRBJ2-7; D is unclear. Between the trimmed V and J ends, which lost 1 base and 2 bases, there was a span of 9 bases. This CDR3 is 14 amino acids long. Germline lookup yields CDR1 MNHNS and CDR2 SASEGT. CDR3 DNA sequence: TGTGCCAGCAGTGAAGGGAAAGGGACCTACGAGCAGTACTTC. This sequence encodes CASSEGKGTYEQYF.